Reported below is one TCR beta chain. This entry comes from a study of STAT5B mutations in CD4+ large granular lymphocyte leukemia. Generated by immunoSEQ multiplex PCR, the TCRdb table keeps only in-frame clones and is missing some. The sample has around 50,000 clones; about 80% are singletons. The CDR3 totals 14 residues. Trimming pared 6 bases from V and 0 bases from J, leaving 11 bases between. Germline CDR1 MNHEY, CDR2 SVGAGI. This clonotype was sampled from a human donor in good health. The sequenced sample was CD4+ T cells from blood buffy coats. V gene TRBV6-5 combines with J gene TRBJ1-1; no definite D call. The CDR3 nucleotides read TGTGCCAGCAGAAGGGCAGGTGTGAACACTGAAGCTTTCTTT. Encoded protein: CASRRAGVNTEAFF.